The T cell receptor beta chain under discussion was sequenced for a study of OX40 agonist ivuxolimab in advanced cancers. The wider study: Enrolled patients in dose escalation had cancers that were hepatocellular carcinoma, melanoma, renal cell or head and neck cancer. More than 35% of patients had received prior checkpoint inhibitor therapy. Study findings and constraints: At 0.1 to 3.0 mg/kg, CD4+ and CD8+ blood T cells expanded clonally by week 6.

The V gene lost 0 bases and the J gene lost 10 bases, with 12 bases spanning the gap. The CDR3 has 13 residues. CDR1 SGHTA and CDR2 FQGNSA come from the germline V gene. The method was immunoSEQ multiplex PCR; TCRdb's version includes in-frame clones alone and lacks a portion of them. In the table there are about 73,000 clones, 90% of which are singletons. There are a few counts of this clone. Its target is not known. The V call is TRBV7-2, the J call TRBJ1-1; no reliable D call. The source was CD4+ or CD8+ T cells sorted from blood, collected in a trial of the OX40 agonist ivuxolimab. The clonotype originates from an adult with an advanced solid tumor such as melanoma, head and neck, liver or kidney cancer. The CDR3: CASSLASNRRAFF. CDR3 bases: TGTGCCAGCAGCTTAGCTTCAAACCGACGAGCTTTCTTT.